These 25 T cell receptor beta chains share one sample of origin, sequenced in a study of blood T cell repertoires in COVID-19. Libraries were prepared by immunoSEQ multiplex PCR; TCRdb keeps only in-frame clonotypes and omits some of them. The top ten hold around 3.1% of the sample, which has some 270,000 clones, over 80% seen once. Sequencing used PBMCs or T cells enriched from blood (not recorded which). These receptors came from a woman in her thirties or forties who had been exposed to COVID-19.

This chain connects TRBV7-6 to TRBJ2-1, with 7 positions matching TRBD1. This CDR3 has 15 residues. Trimming at V came to 7 bases and at J to 6 bases, leaving 12 bases not matched to a gene. The germline V gene encodes CDR1 SGHVS and CDR2 FNYEAQ. The CDR3 nucleotides read TGTGCCAGCACCGCCGGGACAGACCCTTCCAATGAGCAGTTCTTC. Protein sequence: CASTAGTDPSNEQFF.

J is TRBJ1-4 and V is TRBV24-1, with TRBD1 identical over 8 bases. The CDR3 runs to 15 residues. V lost 4 bases to trimming and J lost 8 bases; unmatched junction nucleotides: 8. Looked up from germline, CDR1 is KGHDR and CDR2 is SFDVKD. In nucleotides, the CDR3 is TGTGCCACCAGTGACGGACAGGGAAGTTACGAAAAACTGTTTTTT. Its translation: CATSDGQGSYEKLFF.

The chain has TRBV9 and TRBJ1-5; D is undetermined. V was cut by 3 bases and J by 0 bases, with 10 bases left in between. The CDR3 covers 15 residues. In germline, CDR1 is SGDLS, CDR2 YYNGEE. CDR3 sequence (DNA): TGTGCCAGCAGCGAGGAGGGTAATAGCAATCAGCCCCAGCATTTT. Its translation: CASSEEGNSNQPQHF.

This clone was observed once. This chain links TRBV30 with TRBJ1-2, with D unclear. CDR3 size: 11 residues. The ends were cut back, 4 bases at V and 3 bases at J, with 6 bases in the middle. CDR1 GTSNPN and CDR2 SVGIG come from the germline V gene (reference sequence). In DNA, the CDR3 is TGTGCCTGGAAGAGGGACTATGGCTACACCTTC. Protein product: CAWKRDYGYTF.

CDR3 bases: TGTGCCAGCAGTTTTTTTTCCAGGGACAGGCCCTCTGGGGCCAACGTCCTGACTTTC. It is translated as CASSFFSRDRPSGANVLTF. V gene TRBV27 combines with J gene TRBJ2-6; 8 bases line up with TRBD1. Trimming at V came to 3 bases and at J to 0 bases, leaving 10 bases not matched to a gene. This CDR3 region has 19 residues. Per germline, CDR1 MNHEY and CDR2 SMNVEV (reference sequence).

Turning to this clone: At one of its ends the junction is not consistent with the germline gene, which may arise from a read error. The chain is built from TRBV5-1 and TRBJ2-1; TRBD2 is a possible D gene (7 bases). Germline V gene lookup returns CDR1 SGHRS and CDR2 YFSETQ. The CDR3 extends over 14 amino acids. The CDR3 is CASSLGGRGDEQFF. The DNA of the CDR3 is TGTGCCAGCAGCTTGGGGGGGCGAGGCGATGAGCAGTTCTTC. The full variable domain, rest sourced from reference TRBV5-1 and TRBJ2-1, is KAGVTQTPRYLIKTRGQQVTLSCSPISGHRSVSWYQQTPGQGLQFLFEYFSETQRNKGNFPGRFSGRQFSNSRSEMNVSTLELGDSALYLCASSLGGRGDEQFFGPGTRLTVL.

The CDR3 DNA reads as TGTGCCAGCAGTCCGATGCGTCCAAGCTCCTACGAGCAGTACTTC. It specifies CASSPMRPSSYEQYF. The chain has TRBV28 and TRBJ2-7; D ambiguous. Per the germline V gene, CDR1 is MDHEN and CDR2 is SYDVKM. V lost 5 bases, J lost 0 bases, and 14 bases lay in between. This CDR3 is built from 15 residues.

V and J are TRBV14 and TRBJ1-2, with TRBD1 as a possible D gene (5 bases). Trimming pared 1 base from V and 5 bases from J, leaving 17 bases between. The CDR3 is 16 residues long. From germline, CDR1 is SGHDN and CDR2 FVKESK. DNA of the CDR3: TGTGCCAGCAGCCAAGGGGCAGCAGGGTACGCTTATGGCTACACCTTC. The encoded protein is CASSQGAAGYAYGYTF.

The gene calls are TRBV29-1 and TRBJ2-1; 9 positions agree with TRBD1. Germline V gene lookup returns CDR1 SQVTM and CDR2 ANQGSEA. The CDR3 length is 12 residues. The CDR3 loop reads CNVLTGGGEQFF. CDR3 nucleotide sequence: TGCAACGTCCTCACAGGGGGCGGTGAGCAGTTCTTC.

This clone has more than one count but fewer than ten. The rearrangement uses TRBV28 and TRBJ1-2; weak D call: TRBD1 (5 bases). V lost 3 bases, J lost 8 bases, and 10 bases lay in between. Germline V gene data show CDR1 as MDHEN and CDR2 as SYDVKM. The CDR3 length is 12 residues. The CDR3 is CASSFRDRGYTF. The CDR3 coding sequence is TGTGCCAGCAGTTTCAGGGATCGGGGCTACACCTTC.

The J gene is TRBJ2-7, the V gene TRBV6-5; D remains ambiguous. The CDR3 covers 14 residues. Germline V gives CDR1 MNHEY, CDR2 SVGAGI. Trimming removed 8 bases from V and 0 bases from J, with 14 bases in between. In nucleotides, the CDR3 is TGTGCCAGCCTAAGCAAAACCGGCTCCTACGAGCAGTACGTC. This encodes CASLSKTGSYEQYV.

This sequence joins TRBV28 and TRBJ1-4; D not certain. Trimming removed 7 bases at V and 7 bases at J, with 13 bases between. The CDR3 consists of 13 residues. Germline V gives CDR1 MDHEN, CDR2 SYDVKM. The CDR3 loop reads CASIADLGEKLFF. The CDR3 coding sequence is TGTGCCAGCATTGCCGATCTAGGTGAAAAACTGTTTTTT.

The V and J genes are TRBV11-3 and TRBJ1-6; D is possibly TRBD1 (6 bases). Trimming removed 7 bases from V and 0 bases from J, with 10 bases in between. Germline values: CDR1 SGHNT, CDR2 YENEEA. This CDR3 has 15 residues. DNA for the CDR3: TGTGCCAGCAAGGGGGATGCCTCCTATAATTCACCCCTCCACTTT. This codes for CASKGDASYNSPLHF.

This chain links TRBV4-2 with TRBJ2-2; perhaps TRBD2 as D (5 bases). The CDR3 is 15 amino acids. From germline, CDR1 is LGHNA and CDR2 YNFKEQ. Trimming took off 4 bases at V and 4 bases at J, with 13 bases between the two ends. The CDR3 DNA is TGTGCCAGCAGCCCTCCGGAGGTCTCCACCGGGGAGCTGTTTTTT. It yields the protein CASSPPEVSTGELFF.

The V and J genes are TRBV7-2 and TRBJ2-3; 7 bases are a match to TRBD2. CDR3 length equals 15 residues. CDR1 is SGHTA, CDR2 FQGNSA, per germline. After removal of 5 bases from V and 3 bases from J, the junction contained 8 bases not matched to a gene. The CDR3 sequence: CASSPLAVGTDTQYF. The CDR3 DNA is TGTGCCAGCAGCCCCCTAGCGGTAGGGACAGATACGCAGTATTTT.

This rearrangement joins TRBV27 to TRBJ2-3; TRBD2 matches at 11 bases. The length of the CDR3 is 17 residues. Per the germline V gene, CDR1 is MNHEY and CDR2 is SMNVEV (reference sequence). With 2 bases clipped from V and 8 bases from J, the junction kept 12 bases outside the gene matches. CDR3 DNA: TGTGCCAGCAGTTTACGTAGCGGGGGGGCGACGGGGAGTACGCAGTATTTT. Its translation: CASSLRSGGATGSTQYF.

The chain is built from TRBV4-3 and TRBJ2-3, with D perhaps TRBD1 (6 bases). The CDR3 sequence is 14 residues long. In germline, CDR1 is LGHNA, CDR2 YSLEER. Trimming removed 0 bases from V and 7 bases from J, with 11 bases in between. CDR3 loop: CASSQDARGHTQYF. The CDR3 DNA reads TGCGCCAGCAGCCAAGATGCCAGGGGTCATACGCAGTATTTT.

CDR3 residues: CASRPRTGGWTEAFF. As DNA, the CDR3 is TGTGCCAGTAGGCCGAGAACAGGGGGCTGGACTGAAGCTTTCTTT. This chain joins TRBV19 and TRBJ1-1; 9 bases line up with TRBD1. J was trimmed by 5 bases and V by 6 bases; bases with no gene match: 10. This CDR3 has 15 amino acids. Germline V gives CDR1 LNHDA, CDR2 SQIVND (reference sequence). Drawing the rest from reference TRBV19 and TRBJ1-1, the complete variable domain is DGGITQSPKYLFRKEGQNVTLSCEQNLNHDAMYWYRQDPGQGLRLIYYSQIVNDFQKGDIAEGYSVSREKKESFPLTVTSAQKNPTAFYLCASRPRTGGWTEAFFGQGTRLTVV.

The chain couples TRBV5-4 to TRBJ2-1, with D possibly TRBD2 on 6 matching bases. Trimming shortened V by 2 bases and J by 0 bases, and 12 bases separated the two germline ends. The CDR3 runs 16 residues. Germline loops: CDR1 SGHNT, CDR2 YYREEE (reference sequence). The CDR3 reads CASSFKGTGSYNEQFF. CDR3 nucleotides: TGTGCCAGCAGCTTTAAGGGGACTGGCTCCTACAATGAGCAGTTCTTC. The full variable domain, with the rest looked up from reference TRBV5-4 and TRBJ2-1, is ETGVTQSPTHLIKTRGQQVTLRCSSQSGHNTVSWYQQALGQGPQFIFQYYREEENGRGNFPPRFSGLQFPNYSSELNVNALELDDSALYLCASSFKGTGSYNEQFFGPGTRLTVL.

The chain has TRBV3-1 (or the pseudogene TRBV3-2) and TRBJ2-7; weak D call: TRBD1 (5 bases). The germline V gene has CDR1 LGHDT and CDR2 YNNKEL (reference sequence). V lost 0 bases to trimming and J lost 2 bases, with 14 bases between them. The CDR3 totals 16 residues. CDR3 coding DNA: TGTGCCAGCAGCCAAGATCCCCAGGGATGGACCTACGAGCAGTACTTC. Amino acid sequence: CASSQDPQGWTYEQYF.

This clone has only one observation. The V call is TRBV5-6, the J call TRBJ1-2, with 7 bases aligning to TRBD1. Germline lookup yields CDR1 SGHDT and CDR2 YYEEEE. With V trimmed by 3 bases and J by 5 bases, 10 bases remained unmatched. The CDR3 is made up of 15 amino acids. The DNA of the CDR3 is TGTGCCAGCAGCTCCCCCCGGGACAGTTATTATGGCTACACCTTC. Protein: CASSSPRDSYYGYTF.

The chain recombines TRBV19 with TRBJ1-5; D is possibly TRBD1 (6 bases). Per germline, CDR1 LNHDA and CDR2 SQIVND (reference sequence). CDR3 length: 18 amino acids. V was pared by 2 bases and J by 7 bases, with 24 bases between. This CDR3 is CASSINALYHRDGQPQHF. CDR3 coding DNA: TGTGCCAGTAGTATAAATGCCCTATATCACAGGGATGGCCAGCCCCAGCATTTT.

The V gene is TRBV11-2, the J gene TRBJ2-7; D call uncertain. This CDR3 is built from 13 residues. Germline CDR1 is SGHAT and CDR2 is FQNNGV. Trimming removed 1 base at V and 3 bases at J, with 7 bases between. CDR3 protein: CASSLVHSYEQYF. CDR3 DNA: TGTGCCAGCAGCTTAGTGCACAGCTACGAGCAGTACTTC.

J is TRBJ2-7 and V is TRBV10-3; a weak D match, TRBD1 (6 bases). This CDR3 has 15 residues. Trimming took off 5 bases at V and 6 bases at J, with 20 bases between the two ends. Looked up from germline, CDR1 is ENHRY and CDR2 is SYGVKD. CDR3 sequence (DNA): TGTGCCATCAGTACAGGGCAAGTGATCACCGGCGAGCAGTACTTC. Its translation is CAISTGQVITGEQYF.

This chain links TRBV14 with TRBJ2-7, with TRBD2 matching over 7 bases. Trimming removed 4 bases from V and 3 bases from J; junction bases left unmatched: 9. This CDR3 comprises 15 residues. Germline V gene data show CDR1 as SGHDN and CDR2 as FVKESK. In DNA, the CDR3 is TGTGCCAGCAGCCGTTCAACTAGCGCTTACTACGAGCAGTACTTC. Translated, it gives CASSRSTSAYYEQYF.